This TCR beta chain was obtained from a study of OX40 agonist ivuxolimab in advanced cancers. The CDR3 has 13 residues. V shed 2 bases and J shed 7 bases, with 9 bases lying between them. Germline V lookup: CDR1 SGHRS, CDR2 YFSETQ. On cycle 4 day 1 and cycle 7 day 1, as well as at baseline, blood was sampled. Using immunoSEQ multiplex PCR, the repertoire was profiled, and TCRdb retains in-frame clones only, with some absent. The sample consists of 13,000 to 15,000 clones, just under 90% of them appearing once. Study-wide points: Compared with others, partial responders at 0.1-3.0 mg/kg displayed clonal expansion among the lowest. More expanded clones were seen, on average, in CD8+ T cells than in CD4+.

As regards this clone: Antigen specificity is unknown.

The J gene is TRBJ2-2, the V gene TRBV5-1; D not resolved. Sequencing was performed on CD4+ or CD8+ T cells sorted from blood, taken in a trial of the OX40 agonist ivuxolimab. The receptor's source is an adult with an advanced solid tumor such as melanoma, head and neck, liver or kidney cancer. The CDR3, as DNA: TGCGCCAGCAGCTTATTGGTGGGCGGGGAGCTGTTTTTT. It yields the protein CASSLLVGGELFF.